The 25 T cell receptor beta chains below were found in one sample sequenced in a study of blood T cell repertoires in COVID-19. Produced via immunoSEQ multiplex PCR; TCRdb's table is partial and in-frame only. The data contain about 140,000 clones, 87% of them singletons. What was sequenced was peripheral blood. Receptors were obtained from a man in his fifties with active COVID-19.

This clone was seen a single time. V is TRBV3-1 (or the pseudogene TRBV3-2) and J is TRBJ2-1; TRBD1 agrees at 11 bases. V was clipped by 5 bases and J by 6 bases; unmatched bases: 6. Looked up from germline, CDR1 is LGHDT and CDR2 is YNNKEL (reference sequence). The CDR3 consists of 15 residues. The CDR3 DNA sequence: TGTGCCAGCAGCTCCGGGACAGGGGGGTTCAATGAGCAGTTCTTC. This translates into CASSSGTGGFNEQFF.

V usage is TRBV7-9 and J usage is TRBJ1-1; a weak D match, TRBD1 (5 bases). Germline assignment: CDR1 SEHNR and CDR2 FQNEAQ (reference sequence). The V end was cut by 1 base, the J end by 3 bases, with 9 bases between. The CDR3 has 14 residues. The CDR3 sequence is CASSLVGGDTEAFF. DNA for the CDR3: TGTGCCAGCAGCTTAGTCGGAGGGGACACTGAAGCTTTCTTT.

The sample holds one count of this clone. The chain links TRBV12-3 or TRBV12-4 to TRBJ1-1; D is possibly TRBD1 (5 bases). CDR3 length: 13 residues. The V end was cut by 10 bases, the J end by 0 bases, with 12 bases between. The CDR3 reads CATAQGMNTEAFF. Here the CDR3 DNA reads TGTGCCACCGCCCAGGGAATGAACACTGAAGCTTTCTTT.

The V gene is TRBV2, the J gene TRBJ2-1; perhaps TRBD2 as D (6 bases). Between the trimmed V and J ends, which lost 6 bases and 6 bases, there was a span of 9 bases. The germline V gene encodes CDR1 SNHLY and CDR2 FYNNEI. The CDR3 covers 12 residues. In DNA form, the CDR3 reads TGTGCCAGCAGCGGGGACTCCAATGAGCAGTTCTTC. Its protein is CASSGDSNEQFF.

V gene TRBV29-1 combines with J gene TRBJ1-3; tentative D call: TRBD1 (5 bases). The CDR3 contains 16 residues. Germline V CDR1 and CDR2: SQVTM, ANQGSEA. V lost 3 bases and J lost 0, with 15 bases in between. The CDR3 DNA reads as TGCAGCGTTGAGACACGATACGGGGGCTCTGGAAACACCATATATTTT. Its protein product is CSVETRYGGSGNTIYF.

The chain is built from TRBV11-3 and TRBJ2-1, with D possibly matching TRBD2 (7 bases). The germline V and J ends were trimmed by 7 bases and 7 bases, with 17 bases remaining between them. CDR3 length equals 14 residues. Germline V gene data show CDR1 as SGHNT and CDR2 as YENEEA. The CDR3 region is CASTEGGPINEQFF. In DNA form, the CDR3 reads TGTGCCAGCACCGAGGGGGGGCCTATTAATGAGCAGTTCTTC.

This chain links TRBV30 with TRBJ1-2, with D uncertain. The CDR3 runs 13 residues. Germline CDR1 and CDR2: GTSNPN and SVGIG (reference sequence). V lost 3 bases, J lost 0 bases, and 8 bases lay in between. This CDR3 reads CAWSIEANYGYTF. CDR3 coding DNA: TGTGCCTGGAGCATAGAAGCTAACTATGGCTACACCTTC. Full variable domain (missing parts from reference TRBV30 and TRBJ1-2): SQTIHQWPATLVQPVGSPLSLECTVEGTSNPNLYWYRQAAGRGLQLLFYSVGIGQISSEVPQNLSASRPQDRQFILSSKKLLLSDSGFYLCAWSIEANYGYTFGSGTRLTVV.

This clone was seen a single time. V and J are TRBV2 and TRBJ1-4, with D hard to call. The CDR3 runs to 12 residues. Per germline, CDR1 SNHLY and CDR2 FYNNEI. Trimming took 6 bases from V and 9 from J, leaving 11 bases between them. The DNA for the CDR3 is TGTGCCAGCAGGGAGGAGTTTCAAAAACTGTTTTTT. The encoded protein is CASREEFQKLFF.

J is TRBJ1-5 and V is TRBV29-1; 7 positions agree with TRBD1. This CDR3 has 13 amino acids. CDR1 and CDR2 (germline): SQVTM, ANQGSEA. Trimming cost V 6 bases and J 6 bases; bases outside gene matches: 8. The CDR3 sequence is CSVNRGVGQPQHF. In DNA form, the CDR3 reads TGCAGCGTGAACAGGGGTGTGGGTCAGCCCCAGCATTTT. Together with reference TRBV29-1 and TRBJ1-5, the CDR3 gives the full variable domain: SAVISQKPSRDICQRGTSLTIQCQVDSQVTMMFWYRQQPGQSLTLIATANQGSEATYESGFVIDKFPISRPNLTFSTLTVSNMSPEDSSIYLCSVNRGVGQPQHFGDGTRLSIL.

V gene TRBV6-5 combines with J gene TRBJ1-1; D ambiguous. This CDR3 spans 13 amino acids. The V and J ends lost 6 bases and 0 bases respectively, with 8 bases between them. From germline, CDR1 is MNHEY and CDR2 SVGAGI. CDR3 protein: CASSLLMNTEAFF. The CDR3 DNA reads as TGTGCCAGCAGCCTACTAATGAACACTGAAGCTTTCTTT.

This rearrangement joins TRBV7-5 to TRBJ2-3; the tabulated D call, TRBD2, remains unverified against the DNA. TRBV7-5 is annotated as a pseudogene. This CDR3 has 12 residues. Here the CDR3 DNA reads TGTGCCAGAAGCTTCCGGGGGGATACGCAGTATTTT. Its protein is CARSFRGDTQYF.

This clone was observed a few times. The chain has TRBV7-7 and TRBJ2-5; the D gene is possibly TRBD2 (5 bases). Germline values: CDR1 SSHAT, CDR2 FNYEAQ (reference sequence). The V and J ends lost 5 bases and 2 bases respectively, with 9 bases between them. CDR3 length equals 13 residues. DNA for the CDR3: TGTGCCAGCAGCCTACGACTACAAGAGACCCAGTACTTC. Its protein is CASSLRLQETQYF. Using reference TRBV7-7 and TRBJ2-5 for the parts outside the CDR3, the full variable domain is GAGVSQSPRYKVTKRGQDVTLRCDPISSHATLYWYQQALGQGPEFLTYFNYEAQPDKSGLPSDRFSAERPEGSISTLTIQRTEQRDSAMYRCASSLRLQETQYFGPGTRLLVL.

This chain joins TRBV7-2 and TRBJ1-6, with 10 bases that match TRBD1. The germline V gene has CDR1 SGHTA and CDR2 FQGNSA. V was clipped by 3 bases and J by 3 bases; unmatched bases: 2. CDR3 size: 16 residues. The CDR3 DNA reads TGTGCCAGCAGCTTCGGACAGGGGGTCTATAATTCACCCCTCCACTTT. Its translation: CASSFGQGVYNSPLHF.

The chain is built from TRBV2 and TRBJ2-5; 10 bases fit TRBD2. Per germline, CDR1 SNHLY and CDR2 FYNNEI. V shed 9 bases and J 0 bases; nucleotides not matched to a gene: 1. There are 13 residues in the CDR3. The CDR3 DNA reads TGTGCCAGTAGCGGGGGGTACCAAGAGACCCAGTACTTC. Amino acids: CASSGGYQETQYF.

CDR3 residues: CASSPLGTGSWTEAFF. CDR3 DNA: TGTGCCAGCAGCCCCTTGGGGACAGGGTCGTGGACTGAAGCTTTCTTT. The chain is built from TRBV7-9 and TRBJ1-1; TRBD1 agrees at 9 bases. CDR3 size: 16 residues. With V trimmed by 5 bases and J by 5 bases, 12 bases remained unmatched. Germline-derived CDR1 and CDR2 are SEHNR and FQNEAQ (reference sequence). The full variable domain, rest sourced from reference TRBV7-9 and TRBJ1-1, is DTGVSQNPRHKITKRGQNVTFRCDPISEHNRLYWYRQTLGQGPEFLTYFQNEAQLEKSRLLSDRFSAERPKGSFSTLEIQRTEQGDSAMYLCASSPLGTGSWTEAFFGQGTRLTVV.

This clone was seen just once. This chain links TRBV6-5 with TRBJ2-5; 8 bases are a match to TRBD2. CDR3 length: 14 residues. V trimming: 7 bases; J trimming: 5 bases; junction bases outside the gene matches: 9. Germline V gene lookup returns CDR1 MNHEY and CDR2 SVGAGI. CDR3 in DNA: TGTGCCAGCAAGAGACTAGCGAGGACTGAGACCCAGTACTTC. This translates into CASKRLARTETQYF.

This clone was seen only once. Here the CDR3 DNA reads TGTGCCTTGCCGGACAGGGTGGGCACCGGGGAGCTGTTTTTT. Its translation: CALPDRVGTGELFF. This rearrangement joins TRBV30 to TRBJ2-2, with 8 bases fitting TRBD1. The CDR3 has 14 residues. Germline CDR1 GTSNPN, CDR2 SVGIG (reference sequence). The junction had 8 bases not matched to a gene; V was cut back by 7 bases and J by 4 bases.

This CDR3 reads CASSLTGNSNQPQHF. The CDR3 bases are TGCGCCAGCAGCTTGACGGGAAATAGCAATCAGCCCCAGCATTTT. J is TRBJ1-5 and V is TRBV5-1; D unresolved. Germline V CDR1 and CDR2: SGHRS, YFSETQ. The V end lost 1 base, the J end lost 0 bases, and 8 bases lay between the germline ends. The CDR3 length is 15 residues.

This clone was observed once. This sequence joins TRBV6-5 and TRBJ1-4; D gene uncertain. Trimming left V 2 bases short and J 0 bases short, with 7 bases between. CDR1 MNHEY and CDR2 SVGAGI come from the germline V gene. This CDR3 has 15 amino acids. The CDR3 reads CASSYDTATNEKLFF. DNA for the CDR3: TGTGCCAGCAGTTACGATACAGCAACTAATGAAAAACTGTTTTTT.

This rearrangement joins TRBV6-5 to TRBJ2-7; D remains unclear. The CDR3 is 12 residues long. Between the trimmed V and J ends, which lost 10 bases and 2 bases, there was a span of 12 bases. In germline, CDR1 is MNHEY, CDR2 SVGAGI. DNA of the CDR3: TGTGCCAACTGTCGAGGTACCTACGAGCAGTACTTC. Protein sequence: CANCRGTYEQYF.

CDR3 sequence: CASSPWTSGAPQETQYF. CDR3 nucleotides: TGTGCCAGCAGCCCCTGGACTAGCGGGGCGCCCCAAGAGACCCAGTACTTC. This chain joins TRBV9 and TRBJ2-5; 12 bases map to TRBD2. Germline V gives CDR1 SGDLS, CDR2 YYNGEE. With 4 bases clipped from V and 1 base from J, the junction kept 8 bases outside the gene matches. The CDR3 sequence is 17 residues long. The full variable domain, completed using reference TRBV9 and TRBJ2-5, is DSGVTQTPKHLITATGQRVTLRCSPRSGDLSVYWYQQSLDQGLQFLIQYYNGEERAKGNILERFSAQQFPDLHSELNLSSLELGDSALYFCASSPWTSGAPQETQYFGPGTRLLVL.

The rearrangement joins TRBV4-3 to TRBJ2-4, with D tentatively TRBD1 (7 bases). The germline V gene encodes CDR1 LGHNA and CDR2 YSLEER. This CDR3 is built from 20 residues. Trimming pared 4 bases from V and 0 bases from J, leaving 25 bases between. The CDR3 here is CASSRDHAGTDLLAKNIQYF. CDR3 in DNA: TGCGCCAGCAGCCGAGATCACGCGGGGACAGACCTTCTAGCCAAAAACATTCAGTACTTC.

The CDR3 region is CASSSAGELNEKLFF. CDR3 DNA: TGTGCCAGCAGTTCGGCAGGGGAACTTAATGAAAAACTGTTTTTT. This chain uses TRBV6-5 with TRBJ1-4, with TRBD1 as a possible D gene (6 bases). Germline lookup yields CDR1 MNHEY and CDR2 SVGAGI. V was pared by 4 bases and J by 4 bases, with 13 bases between. This CDR3 has 15 amino acids.

J is TRBJ2-7 and V is TRBV25-1, with 7 bases matching TRBD1. The V and J ends lost 2 bases and 6 bases, in that order; junction bases with no gene match: 10. The CDR3 sequence is 15 residues long. CDR1 MGHDK and CDR2 SYGVNS come from the germline V gene. The CDR3 protein is CASSEGGRGLGEQYF. In DNA, the CDR3 is TGTGCCAGCAGTGAAGGGGGTAGGGGGCTGGGCGAGCAGTACTTC.

The chain is built from TRBV5-1 and TRBJ1-3; D is possibly TRBD1 (5 bases). The CDR3 contains 18 residues. Germline V gene lookup returns CDR1 SGHRS and CDR2 YFSETQ. V lost 0 bases and J 2 bases, leaving 18 bases between the germline ends. The CDR3, as DNA: TGCGCCAGCAGCTTGGTTGGACCTACAGGCACGACTGGAAACACCATATATTTT. Protein: CASSLVGPTGTTGNTIYF.